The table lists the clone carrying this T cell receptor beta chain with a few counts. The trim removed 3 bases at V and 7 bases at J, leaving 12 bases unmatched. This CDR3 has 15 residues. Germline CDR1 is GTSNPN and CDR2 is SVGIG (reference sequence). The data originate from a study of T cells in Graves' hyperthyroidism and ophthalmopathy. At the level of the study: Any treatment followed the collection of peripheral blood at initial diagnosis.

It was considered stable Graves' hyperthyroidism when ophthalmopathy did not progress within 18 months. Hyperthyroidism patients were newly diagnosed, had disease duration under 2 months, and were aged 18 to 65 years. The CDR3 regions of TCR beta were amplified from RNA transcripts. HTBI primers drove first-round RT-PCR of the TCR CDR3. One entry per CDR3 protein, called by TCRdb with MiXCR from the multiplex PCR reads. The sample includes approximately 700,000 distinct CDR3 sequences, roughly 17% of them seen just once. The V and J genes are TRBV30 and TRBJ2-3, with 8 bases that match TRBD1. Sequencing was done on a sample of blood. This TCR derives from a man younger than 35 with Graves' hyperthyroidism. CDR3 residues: CAWSAWGQVLYTQYF. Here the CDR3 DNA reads TGTGCCTGGAGCGCCTGGGGACAGGTCCTATATACGCAGTATTTT.